This TCR beta chain is from a study of T cell repertoires in cytomegalovirus infection. Notes on the study in general: In two of eight donors, the top clonotype was HLA-C-restricted CMV-specific.

With respect to this clonotype: Antigen unknown.

Germline V gives CDR1 SGHTA, CDR2 FQGNSA. Trimming pared 4 bases from V and 2 bases from J, leaving 16 bases between. CDR3 length equals 16 residues. TCRdb re-called the reads through MiXCR, storing one row per CDR3 protein. The sample yields about 150,000 distinct CDR3 sequences, roughly 15% seen once. The rearrangement links TRBV7-2 to TRBJ2-3; D unresolved. The TCR was taken from a human donor in good health (CMV status not recorded). Some clones in this sample may be carry-over from other donors' samples. The specimen sequenced was CD8+ T cells from PBMCs. The CDR3 reads CASSSEVGRTTDTQYF. In DNA form, the CDR3 reads TGTGCCAGCAGCTCTGAGGTCGGGCGGACCACAGATACGCAGTATTTT.